This note documents a single T cell receptor beta chain sequence. Antigen specificity is unknown. The repertoire was sequenced with immunoSEQ multiplex PCR; TCRdb's copy has only in-frame clones and lacks some. The sample yields several hundred clones, around two fifths seen once. Germline loops: CDR1 SGHNT, CDR2 YENEEA. The CDR3 is made up of 15 amino acids. With V trimmed by 3 bases and J by 5 bases, 7 bases remained unmatched. This sample is part of a study of PD-L1 blockade in urothelial cancer. On the study more broadly: Earlier, patients had received 0 to 3 chemotherapy regimens.

Study conclusions and caveats: Expansion of tumor-associated blood clones at 3 weeks was greater in durable-benefit patients.

The chain has TRBV11-3 and TRBJ2-5; 9 positions agree with TRBD2. The specimen comprised tumor tissue, sampled before atezolizumab (anti-PD-L1) treatment. This clonotype was sampled from a woman older than 75 with urothelial cancer. CDR3 coding DNA: TGTGCCAGCAGCTTCACTAGCGGGCCGGGGGAGACCCAGTACTTC. It yields the protein CASSFTSGPGETQYF.